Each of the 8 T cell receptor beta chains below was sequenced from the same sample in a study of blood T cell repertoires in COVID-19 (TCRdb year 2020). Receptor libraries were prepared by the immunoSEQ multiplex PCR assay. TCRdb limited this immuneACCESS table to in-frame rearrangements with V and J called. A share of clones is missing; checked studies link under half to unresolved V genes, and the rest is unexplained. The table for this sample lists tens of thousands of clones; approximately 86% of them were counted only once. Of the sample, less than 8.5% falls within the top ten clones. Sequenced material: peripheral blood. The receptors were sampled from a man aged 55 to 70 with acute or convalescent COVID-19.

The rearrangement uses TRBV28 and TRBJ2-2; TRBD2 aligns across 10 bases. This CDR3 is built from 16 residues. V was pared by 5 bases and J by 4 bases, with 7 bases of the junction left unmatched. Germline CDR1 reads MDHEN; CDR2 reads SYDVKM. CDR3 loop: CASSPSGRAGTGELFF. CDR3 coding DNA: TGTGCCAGCAGTCCCAGCGGGAGGGCCGGCACCGGGGAGCTGTTTTTT.

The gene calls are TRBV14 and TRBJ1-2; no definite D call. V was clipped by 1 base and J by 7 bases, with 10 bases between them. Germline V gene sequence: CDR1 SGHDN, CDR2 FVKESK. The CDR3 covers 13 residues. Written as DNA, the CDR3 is TGTGCCAGCAGCCAAGCGAGAGGGATTGGCTACACCTTC. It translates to CASSQARGIGYTF.

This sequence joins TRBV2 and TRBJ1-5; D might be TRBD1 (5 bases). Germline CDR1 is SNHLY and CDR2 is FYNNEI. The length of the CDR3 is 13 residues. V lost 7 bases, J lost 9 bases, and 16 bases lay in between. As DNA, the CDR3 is TGTGCCAGCAATGAGGGGCCTCATCTGCCCCAGCATTTT. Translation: CASNEGPHLPQHF.

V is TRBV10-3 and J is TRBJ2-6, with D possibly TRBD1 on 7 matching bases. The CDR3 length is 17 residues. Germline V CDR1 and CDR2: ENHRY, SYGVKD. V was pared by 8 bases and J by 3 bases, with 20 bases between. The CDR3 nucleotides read TGTGCCATCCGACCCACGGAGGGGGCCTTTGGGGCCAACGTCCTGACTTTC. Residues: CAIRPTEGAFGANVLTF.

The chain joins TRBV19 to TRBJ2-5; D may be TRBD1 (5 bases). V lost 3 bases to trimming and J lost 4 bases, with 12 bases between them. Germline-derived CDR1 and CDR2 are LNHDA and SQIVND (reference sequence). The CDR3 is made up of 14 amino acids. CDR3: CASSISQGIETQYF. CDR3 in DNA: TGTGCCAGTAGTATTTCGCAGGGAATAGAGACCCAGTACTTC.

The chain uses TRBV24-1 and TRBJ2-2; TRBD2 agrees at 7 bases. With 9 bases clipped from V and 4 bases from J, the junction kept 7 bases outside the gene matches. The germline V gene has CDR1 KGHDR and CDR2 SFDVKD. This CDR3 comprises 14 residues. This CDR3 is CATSLGGSTGELFF. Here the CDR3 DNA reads TGTGCCACCTCCCTGGGAGGGAGCACCGGGGAGCTGTTTTTT.

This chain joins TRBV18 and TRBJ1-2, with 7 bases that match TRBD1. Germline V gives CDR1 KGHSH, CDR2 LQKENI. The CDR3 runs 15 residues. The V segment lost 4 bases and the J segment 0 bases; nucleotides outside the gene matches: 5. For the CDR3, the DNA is TGTGCCAGCTCACGACAGGGACTAGCTAACTATGGCTACACCTTC. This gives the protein CASSRQGLANYGYTF.

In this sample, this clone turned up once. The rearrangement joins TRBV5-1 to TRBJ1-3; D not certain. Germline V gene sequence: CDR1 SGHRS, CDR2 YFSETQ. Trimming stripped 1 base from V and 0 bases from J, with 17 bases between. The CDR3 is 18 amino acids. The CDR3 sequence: CASSLSSPGVLSGNTIYF. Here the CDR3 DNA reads TGCGCCAGCAGCTTGTCGAGTCCCGGGGTCCTCTCTGGAAACACCATATATTTT.